Below are 10 T cell receptor beta chains sequenced from a single sample in a study of siplizumab effects on memory and regulatory T cells. The protocol was immunoSEQ multiplex PCR, while the TCRdb copy is restricted to in-frame clones and leaves out a portion. This sample yields approximately 68,000 clones, of which less than 95% are seen a single time; approximately 30% belongs to the top ten. Material for sequencing was CD8+ T cells sorted from blood. These receptors came from a human donor in good health.

This chain joins TRBV6-5 and TRBJ1-5; D gene unclear. The germline V and J ends were trimmed by 5 bases and 4 bases, with 15 bases remaining between them. Germline assignment: CDR1 MNHEY and CDR2 SVGAGI. CDR3 length: 15 amino acids. Here the CDR3 DNA reads TGTGCCAGCAGTACCGGGTCCGGATGGAATCAGCCCCAGCATTTT. This gives the protein CASSTGSGWNQPQHF.

This chain joins TRBV7-9 and TRBJ2-1; TRBD2 matches at 11 bases. Trimming removed 5 bases from V and 8 bases from J; junction bases left unmatched: 14. Germline V gene data show CDR1 as SEHNR and CDR2 as FQNEAQ (reference sequence). This CDR3 is built from 17 residues. The CDR3 DNA reads as TGTGCCAGCAGCGGCCAAGGGTCTAGCGGGGGGAGCCATGAGCAGTTCTTC. Its translation: CASSGQGSSGGSHEQFF.

This chain uses TRBV7-9 with TRBJ1-2; D gene ambiguous. Germline CDR1 and CDR2: SEHNR and FQNEAQ (reference sequence). The CDR3 is made up of 15 amino acids. Trimming took off 6 bases at V and 3 bases at J, with 17 bases between the two ends. The CDR3 nucleotides are TGTGCCAGCAGACCCTGGACGGCCCTTGACTATGGCTACACCTTC. This sequence encodes CASRPWTALDYGYTF.

This rearrangement joins TRBV7-9 to TRBJ2-3, with a tentative D call TRBD2 (6 bases). CDR3 length: 19 amino acids. Trimming removed 5 bases from V and 0 bases from J, with 24 bases in between. In germline, CDR1 is SEHNR, CDR2 FQNEAQ (reference sequence). The CDR3 is CASSTPSEQTLTSTDTQYF. The CDR3 DNA is TGTGCCAGCAGCACCCCTAGCGAACAAACCCTCACTAGCACAGATACGCAGTATTTT.

The V gene is TRBV10-3, the J gene TRBJ2-3; weak D call: TRBD2 (5 bases). The ends were cut back, 0 bases at V and 4 bases at J, with 14 bases in the middle. This CDR3 is 16 amino acids long. Germline values: CDR1 ENHRY, CDR2 SYGVKD. CDR3: CAISESSRVKADTQYF. CDR3 DNA: TGTGCCATCAGTGAGTCTTCGAGGGTCAAGGCAGATACGCAGTATTTT.

The V and J genes are TRBV5-6 and TRBJ2-7; D not resolved. Trimming took 1 base from V and 4 from J, leaving 9 bases between them. The CDR3 runs to 13 residues. Germline V gene lookup returns CDR1 SGHDT and CDR2 YYEEEE. Here the CDR3 DNA reads TGTGCCAGCAGCTTGTACGAAGATTACGAGCAGTACTTC. It yields the protein CASSLYEDYEQYF.

The V gene is TRBV19, the J gene TRBJ1-5; a weak D match, TRBD1 (5 bases). Looked up from germline, CDR1 is LNHDA and CDR2 is SQIVND (reference sequence). CDR3 length equals 13 residues. V dropped 3 bases and J dropped 4 bases, with 7 bases sitting between them. The CDR3 sequence is CASSMGGNQPQHF. CDR3 nucleotides: TGTGCCAGTAGTATGGGGGGAAATCAGCCCCAGCATTTT.

The chain links TRBV5-6 to TRBJ1-1; 9 nucleotides match TRBD1. V lost 4 bases to trimming and J lost 6 bases; unmatched junction nucleotides: 7. This CDR3 region has 14 residues. The germline V gene encodes CDR1 SGHDT and CDR2 YYEEEE. The chain's CDR3 is CASSTGTGFAEAFF. The CDR3 DNA sequence: TGTGCCAGCAGCACCGGGACAGGGTTTGCTGAAGCTTTCTTT.

This clone has just a few counts. The chain joins TRBV2 to TRBJ2-7, with D possibly TRBD1 on 5 matching bases. The CDR3 is made up of 13 amino acids. In germline, CDR1 is SNHLY, CDR2 FYNNEI. Trimming removed 4 bases from V and 3 bases from J, with 10 bases in between. CDR3: CASSGTFDYEQYF. The CDR3 DNA reads as TGTGCCAGCAGTGGGACATTCGACTACGAGCAGTACTTC.

V and J are TRBV4-1 and TRBJ2-1; 10 bases agree with TRBD1. Germline V gives CDR1 MGHRA, CDR2 YSYEKL. Unmatched junction bases numbered 4, after V lost 0 bases and J lost 8 bases. CDR3 length: 15 amino acids. The chain's CDR3 is CASSQDRTGGDEQFF. CDR3 DNA: TGCGCCAGCAGCCAAGATCGGACAGGGGGGGATGAGCAGTTCTTC.